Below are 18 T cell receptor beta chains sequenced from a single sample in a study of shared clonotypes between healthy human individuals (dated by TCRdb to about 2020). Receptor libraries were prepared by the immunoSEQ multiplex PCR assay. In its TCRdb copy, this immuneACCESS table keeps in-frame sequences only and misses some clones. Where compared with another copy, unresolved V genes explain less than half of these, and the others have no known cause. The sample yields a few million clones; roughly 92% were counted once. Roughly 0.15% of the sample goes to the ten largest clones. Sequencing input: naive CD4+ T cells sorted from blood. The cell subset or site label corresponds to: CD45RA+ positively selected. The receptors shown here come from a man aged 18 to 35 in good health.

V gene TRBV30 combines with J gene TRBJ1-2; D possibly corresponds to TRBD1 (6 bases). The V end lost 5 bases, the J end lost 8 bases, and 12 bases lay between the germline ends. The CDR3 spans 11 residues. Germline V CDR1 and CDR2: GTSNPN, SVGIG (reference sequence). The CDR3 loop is CAWQGNWGYTF. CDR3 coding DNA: TGTGCCTGGCAGGGGAACTGGGGCTACACCTTC.

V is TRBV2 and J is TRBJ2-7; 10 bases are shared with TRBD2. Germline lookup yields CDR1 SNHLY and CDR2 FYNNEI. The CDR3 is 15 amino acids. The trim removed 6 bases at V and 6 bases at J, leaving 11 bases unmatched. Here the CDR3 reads CASRELAGSLAEQYF. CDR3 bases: TGTGCCAGCAGGGAACTAGCGGGATCCCTCGCCGAGCAGTACTTC.

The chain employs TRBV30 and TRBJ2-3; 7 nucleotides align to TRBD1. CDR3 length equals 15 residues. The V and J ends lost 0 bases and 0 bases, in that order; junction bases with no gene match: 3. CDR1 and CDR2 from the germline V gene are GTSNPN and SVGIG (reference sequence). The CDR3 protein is CAWSVTGASTDTQYF. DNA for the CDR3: TGTGCCTGGAGTGTAACAGGGGCGAGCACAGATACGCAGTATTTT.

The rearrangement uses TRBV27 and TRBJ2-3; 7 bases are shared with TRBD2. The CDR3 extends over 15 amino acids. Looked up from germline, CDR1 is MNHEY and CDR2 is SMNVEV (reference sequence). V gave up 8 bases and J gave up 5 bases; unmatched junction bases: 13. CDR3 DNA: TGTGCCAGCGGAAGCGGGGTCCTAGAGGGAGATACGCAGTATTTT. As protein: CASGSGVLEGDTQYF.

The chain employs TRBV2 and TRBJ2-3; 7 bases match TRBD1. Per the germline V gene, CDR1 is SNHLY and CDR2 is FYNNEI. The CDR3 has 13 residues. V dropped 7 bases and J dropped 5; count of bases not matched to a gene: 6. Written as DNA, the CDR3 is TGTGCCAGCACCCGACAGGGTTTAGATACGCAGTATTTT. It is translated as CASTRQGLDTQYF.

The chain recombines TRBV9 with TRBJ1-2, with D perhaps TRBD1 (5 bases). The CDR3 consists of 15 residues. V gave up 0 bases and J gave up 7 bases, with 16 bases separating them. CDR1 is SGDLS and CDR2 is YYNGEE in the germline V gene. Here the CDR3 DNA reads TGTGCCAGCAGCGTAGCTGGGGCAGGGCGAGGTGGCTACACCTTC. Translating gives CASSVAGAGRGGYTF.

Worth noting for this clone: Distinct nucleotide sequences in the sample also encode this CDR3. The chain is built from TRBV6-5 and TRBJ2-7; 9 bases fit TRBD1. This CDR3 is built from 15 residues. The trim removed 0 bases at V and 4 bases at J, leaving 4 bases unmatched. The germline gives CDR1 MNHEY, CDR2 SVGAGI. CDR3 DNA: TGTGCCAGCAGTTACTCGAGGACAGGGGTTTACGAGCAGTACTTC. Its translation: CASSYSRTGVYEQYF.

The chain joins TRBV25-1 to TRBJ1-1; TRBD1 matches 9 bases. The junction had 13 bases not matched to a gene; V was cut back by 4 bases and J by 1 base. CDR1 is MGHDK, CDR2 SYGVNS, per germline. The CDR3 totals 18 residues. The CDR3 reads CASSGRPGTGFGNTEAFF. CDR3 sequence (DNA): TGTGCCAGCAGTGGCCGACCCGGGACAGGGTTCGGGAACACTGAAGCTTTCTTT.

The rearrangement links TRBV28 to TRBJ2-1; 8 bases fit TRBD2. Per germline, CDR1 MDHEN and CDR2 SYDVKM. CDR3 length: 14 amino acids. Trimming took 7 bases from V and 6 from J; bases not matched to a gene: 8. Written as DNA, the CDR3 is TGTGCCAGCAAACTGGGCGGGGGGCTCAATGAGCAGTTCTTC. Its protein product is CASKLGGGLNEQFF.

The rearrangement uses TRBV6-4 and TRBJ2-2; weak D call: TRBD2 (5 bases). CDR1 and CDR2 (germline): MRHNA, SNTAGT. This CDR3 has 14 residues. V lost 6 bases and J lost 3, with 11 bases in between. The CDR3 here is CASRPGFHTGELFF. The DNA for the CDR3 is TGTGCCAGCAGACCGGGATTTCACACCGGGGAGCTGTTTTTT.

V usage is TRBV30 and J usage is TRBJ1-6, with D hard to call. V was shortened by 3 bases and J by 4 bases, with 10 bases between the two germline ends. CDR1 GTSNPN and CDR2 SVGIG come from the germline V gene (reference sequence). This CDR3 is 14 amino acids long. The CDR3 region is CAWRNLGYNSPLHF. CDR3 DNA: TGTGCCTGGAGAAACTTGGGGTATAATTCACCCCTCCACTTT.

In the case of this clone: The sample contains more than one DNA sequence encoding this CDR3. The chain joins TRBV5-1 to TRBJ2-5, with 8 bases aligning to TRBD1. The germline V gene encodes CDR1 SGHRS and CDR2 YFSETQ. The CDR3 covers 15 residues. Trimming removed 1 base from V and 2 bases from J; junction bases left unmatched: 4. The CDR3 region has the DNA TGCGCCAGCAGCTTGAATGGACAGGGACAAGAGACCCAGTACTTC. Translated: CASSLNGQGQETQYF. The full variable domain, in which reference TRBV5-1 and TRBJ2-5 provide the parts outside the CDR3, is KAGVTQTPRYLIKTRGQQVTLSCSPISGHRSVSWYQQTPGQGLQFLFEYFSETQRNKGNFPGRFSGRQFSNSRSEMNVSTLELGDSALYLCASSLNGQGQETQYFGPGTRLLVL.

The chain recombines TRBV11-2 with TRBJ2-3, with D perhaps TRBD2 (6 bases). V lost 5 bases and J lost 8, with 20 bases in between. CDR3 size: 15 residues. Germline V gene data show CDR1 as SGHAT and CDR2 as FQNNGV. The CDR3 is CASSPLAITRATQYF. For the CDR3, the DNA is TGTGCCAGCAGCCCACTAGCCATAACGAGGGCTACGCAGTATTTT.

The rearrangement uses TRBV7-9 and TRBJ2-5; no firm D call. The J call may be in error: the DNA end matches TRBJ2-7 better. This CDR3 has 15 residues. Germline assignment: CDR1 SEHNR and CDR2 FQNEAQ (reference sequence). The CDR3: CASSLVLGSSYEQYF. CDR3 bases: TGTGCCAGCAGCTTAGTATTGGGCAGCTCCTACGAGCAGTACTTC.

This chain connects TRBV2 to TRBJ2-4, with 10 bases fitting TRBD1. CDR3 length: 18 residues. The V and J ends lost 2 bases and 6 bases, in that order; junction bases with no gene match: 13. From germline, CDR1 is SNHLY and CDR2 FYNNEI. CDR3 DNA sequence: TGTGCCAGCAGTGAAACTCGGGACAGGGGACTTATGCGAAACATTCAGTACTTC. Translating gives CASSETRDRGLMRNIQYF.

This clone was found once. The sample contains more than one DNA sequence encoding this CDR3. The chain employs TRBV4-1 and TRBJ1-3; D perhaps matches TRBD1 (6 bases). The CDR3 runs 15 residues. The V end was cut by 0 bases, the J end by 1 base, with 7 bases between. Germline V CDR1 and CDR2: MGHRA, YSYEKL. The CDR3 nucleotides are TGCGCCAGCAGCCAAGAAGGGGGATCTGGAAACACCATATATTTT. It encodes CASSQEGGSGNTIYF.

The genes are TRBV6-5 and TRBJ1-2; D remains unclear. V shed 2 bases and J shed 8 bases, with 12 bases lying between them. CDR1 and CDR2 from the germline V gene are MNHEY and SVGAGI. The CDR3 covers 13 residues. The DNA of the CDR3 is TGTGCCAGCAGTTACACAGACGTCGGCGGCTACACCTTC. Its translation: CASSYTDVGGYTF.

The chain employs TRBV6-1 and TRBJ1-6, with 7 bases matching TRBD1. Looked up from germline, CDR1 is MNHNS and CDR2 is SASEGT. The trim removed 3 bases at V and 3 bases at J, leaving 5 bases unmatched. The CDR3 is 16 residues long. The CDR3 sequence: CASSDLGQIYNSPLHF. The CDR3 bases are TGTGCCAGCAGTGATCTGGGACAGATCTATAATTCACCCCTCCACTTT.